The 11 T cell receptor beta chains in this list originate from one sample, sequenced in a study of shared clonotypes between healthy human individuals. The assay was immunoSEQ multiplex PCR, and TCRdb's table has in-frame clones only and misses some. The sample yields 2 million to 3 million clones, 93% seen once. The sequenced material came from naive CD4+ T cells from PBMCs. Regarding subset: CD45RA+ positively selected. Receptors were obtained from a man between 18 and 29 years old in good health. Some clones in this sample may be carry-over from other donors' samples.

V is TRBV7-3 and J is TRBJ1-2; tentative D call: TRBD1 (5 bases). The CDR3 sequence is 13 residues long. The germline V gene encodes CDR1 SGHTA and CDR2 FQGTGA. Deletions cut 5 bases from V and 2 bases from J, with 9 bases between. CDR3 sequence reads: CASSLQANYGYTF. CDR3 in DNA: TGTGCCAGCAGCCTACAGGCAAACTATGGCTACACCTTC.

Only a few counts were recorded for this clone. V usage is TRBV2 and J usage is TRBJ1-1, with TRBD1 as a possible D gene (6 bases). The CDR3 has 15 residues. Trimming removed 1 base from V and 2 bases from J, with 11 bases in between. Germline assignment: CDR1 SNHLY and CDR2 FYNNEI. This chain's CDR3 is CASSEVSRGNTEAFF. The CDR3 bases are TGTGCCAGCAGTGAAGTGTCCAGGGGAAACACTGAAGCTTTCTTT.

The rearrangement joins TRBV6-1 to TRBJ2-3, with 12 bases that match TRBD1. This CDR3 has 15 amino acids. Germline CDR1 and CDR2: MNHNS and SASEGT. V lost 6 bases, J lost 7 bases, and 8 bases stayed unmatched. The CDR3 reads CASSAGTGGTNTQYF. CDR3 in DNA: TGTGCCAGCAGCGCCGGGACAGGGGGCACGAATACGCAGTATTTT.

The J gene is TRBJ2-7, the V gene TRBV18, with D tentatively TRBD2 (7 bases). The CDR3 runs 17 residues. Germline V gene data show CDR1 as KGHSH and CDR2 as LQKENI. Deletions cut 1 base from V and 7 bases from J, with 23 bases between. The CDR3 DNA follows: TGTGCCAGCTCACCACTGGGGGGGCCCCGAGGTCCTTCTGAGCAGTACTTC. This gives the protein CASSPLGGPRGPSEQYF.

This clone was counted a single time. The J gene is TRBJ2-7, the V gene TRBV7-6, with D possibly being TRBD2 (6 bases). There are 15 residues in the CDR3. With 4 bases removed from V and 6 bases from J, the gap between germline ends came to 19 bases. Germline CDR1 is SGHVS and CDR2 is FNYEAQ. CDR3 amino acids: CASSSAGSSAGEQYF. As DNA, the CDR3 is TGTGCCAGCAGCTCGGCGGGATCTAGCGCTGGCGAGCAGTACTTC.

The chain carries TRBV7-8 and TRBJ2-5, with D possibly being TRBD2 (5 bases). V was cut by 3 bases and J by 2 bases, with 10 bases left in between. The CDR3 totals 14 residues. Germline V gene sequence: CDR1 SGHVS, CDR2 FQNEAQ. CDR3 in amino acids: CASSFQSGQETQYF. CDR3 in DNA: TGTGCCAGCAGCTTCCAAAGCGGTCAAGAGACCCAGTACTTC.

V usage is TRBV2 and J usage is TRBJ2-5; the D gene is possibly TRBD2 (5 bases). CDR3 size: 13 residues. The germline V gene encodes CDR1 SNHLY and CDR2 FYNNEI. Trimming shortened V by 6 bases and J by 5 bases, and 13 bases separated the two germline ends. This CDR3 reads CASRGARVETQYF. The CDR3 coding sequence is TGTGCCAGCAGGGGAGCCAGAGTGGAGACCCAGTACTTC.

The chain couples TRBV7-9 to TRBJ1-1; D gene ambiguous. The germline CDR1 and CDR2 sequences are SEHNR and FQNEAQ (reference sequence). Trimming cost V 2 bases and J 1 base, with 8 bases left between them. This CDR3 spans 14 amino acids. In DNA, the CDR3 is TGTGCCAGCAGCTTAAGGCCGGGGAACACTGAAGCTTTCTTT. This encodes CASSLRPGNTEAFF.

J is TRBJ1-2 and V is TRBV6-6; 8 nucleotides align to TRBD1. The CDR3 is made up of 13 amino acids. The V and J ends lost 7 bases and 8 bases, in that order; junction bases with no gene match: 9. The germline CDR1 and CDR2 sequences are MNHNY and SVGAGI (reference sequence). CDR3 in DNA: TGTGCCAGCACCGTGGACAGGGCAGAAGGCTACACCTTC. This sequence encodes CASTVDRAEGYTF.

The J gene is TRBJ2-3, the V gene TRBV9; D possibly corresponds to TRBD2 (6 bases). CDR1 and CDR2 from the germline V gene are SGDLS and YYNGEE. This CDR3 region has 15 residues. The V end was cut by 0 bases, the J end by 4 bases, with 12 bases between. Here the CDR3 reads CASSVVGTAADTQYF. For the CDR3, the DNA is TGTGCCAGCAGCGTAGTTGGGACTGCAGCAGATACGCAGTATTTT.

This clone was counted between two and nine times. The chain is built from TRBV5-4 and TRBJ2-7; no clear D gene. Germline CDR1 and CDR2: SGHNT and YYREEE (reference sequence). CDR3 length equals 11 residues. Trimming took 0 bases from V and 2 from J, leaving 0 bases between them. The CDR3 region has the DNA TGTGCCAGCAGCTTGGCCTACGAGCAGTACTTC. Protein: CASSLAYEQYF.